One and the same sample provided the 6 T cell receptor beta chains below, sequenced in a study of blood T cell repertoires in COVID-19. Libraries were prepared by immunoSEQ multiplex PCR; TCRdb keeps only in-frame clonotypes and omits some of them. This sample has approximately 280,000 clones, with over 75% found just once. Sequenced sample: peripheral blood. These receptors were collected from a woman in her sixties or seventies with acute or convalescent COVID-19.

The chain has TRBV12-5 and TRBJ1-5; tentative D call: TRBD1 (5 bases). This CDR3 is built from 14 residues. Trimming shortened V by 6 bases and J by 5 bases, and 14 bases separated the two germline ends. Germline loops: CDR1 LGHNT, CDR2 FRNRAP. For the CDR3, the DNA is TGTGCTAGTGGCCCCCAGGGTCCGGATCAGCCCCAGCATTTT. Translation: CASGPQGPDQPQHF. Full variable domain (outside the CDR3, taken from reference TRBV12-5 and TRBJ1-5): DARVTQTPRHKVTEMGQEVTMRCQPILGHNTVFWYRQTMMQGLELLAYFRNRAPLDDSGMPKDRFSAEMPDATLATLKIQPSEPRDSAVYFCASGPQGPDQPQHFGDGTRLSIL.

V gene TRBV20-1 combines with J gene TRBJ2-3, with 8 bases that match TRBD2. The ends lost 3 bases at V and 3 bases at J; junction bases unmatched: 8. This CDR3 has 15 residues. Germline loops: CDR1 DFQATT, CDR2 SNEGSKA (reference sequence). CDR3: CSASRRGEGTDTQYF. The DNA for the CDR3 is TGCAGTGCTAGTCGGCGGGGGGAGGGTACAGATACGCAGTATTTT.

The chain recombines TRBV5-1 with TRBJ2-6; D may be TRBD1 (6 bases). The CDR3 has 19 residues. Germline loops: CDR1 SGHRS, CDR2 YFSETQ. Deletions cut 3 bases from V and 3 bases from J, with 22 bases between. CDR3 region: CASSWVRDTAALGANVLTF. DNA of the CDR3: TGCGCCAGCAGCTGGGTTCGGGACACGGCTGCCCTTGGGGCCAACGTCCTGACTTTC.

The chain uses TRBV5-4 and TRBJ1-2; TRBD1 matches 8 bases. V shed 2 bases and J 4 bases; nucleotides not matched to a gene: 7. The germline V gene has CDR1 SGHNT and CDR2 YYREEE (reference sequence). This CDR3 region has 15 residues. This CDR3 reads CASSFDRGRFYGYTF. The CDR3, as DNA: TGTGCCAGCAGCTTTGACAGGGGACGCTTCTATGGCTACACCTTC. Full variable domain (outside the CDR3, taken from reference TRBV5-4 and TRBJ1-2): ETGVTQSPTHLIKTRGQQVTLRCSSQSGHNTVSWYQQALGQGPQFIFQYYREEENGRGNFPPRFSGLQFPNYSSELNVNALELDDSALYLCASSFDRGRFYGYTFGSGTRLTVV.

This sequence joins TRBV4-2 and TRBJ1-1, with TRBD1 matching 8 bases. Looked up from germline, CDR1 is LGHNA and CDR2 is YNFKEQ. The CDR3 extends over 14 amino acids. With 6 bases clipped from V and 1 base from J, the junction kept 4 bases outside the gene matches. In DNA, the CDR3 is TGTGCCAGCAGACCAGGGGGCCAGAACACTGAAGCTTTCTTT. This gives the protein CASRPGGQNTEAFF.

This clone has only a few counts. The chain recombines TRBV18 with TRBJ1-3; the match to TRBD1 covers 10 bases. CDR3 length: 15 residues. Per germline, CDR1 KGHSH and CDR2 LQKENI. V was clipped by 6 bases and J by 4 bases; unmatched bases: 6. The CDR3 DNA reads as TGTGCCAGCTCGGCGGGACAGGGGACCGGAAACACCATATATTTT. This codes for CASSAGQGTGNTIYF.